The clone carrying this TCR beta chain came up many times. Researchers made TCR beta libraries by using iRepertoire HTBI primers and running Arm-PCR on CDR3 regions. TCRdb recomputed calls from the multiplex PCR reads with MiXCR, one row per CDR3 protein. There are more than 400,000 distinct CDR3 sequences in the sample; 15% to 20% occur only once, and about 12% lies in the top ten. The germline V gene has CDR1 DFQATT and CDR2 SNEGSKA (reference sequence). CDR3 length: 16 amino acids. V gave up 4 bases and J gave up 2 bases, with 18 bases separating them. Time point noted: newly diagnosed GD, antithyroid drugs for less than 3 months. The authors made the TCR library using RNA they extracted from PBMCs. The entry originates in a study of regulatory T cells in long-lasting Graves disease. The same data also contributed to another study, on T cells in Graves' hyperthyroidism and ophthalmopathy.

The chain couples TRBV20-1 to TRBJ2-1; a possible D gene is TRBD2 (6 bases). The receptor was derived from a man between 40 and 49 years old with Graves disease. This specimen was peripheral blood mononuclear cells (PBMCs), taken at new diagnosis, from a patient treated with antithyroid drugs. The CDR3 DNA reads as TGCAGTGCTAATGGGGTCGGGAGTAGAGCCTACAATGAGCAGTTCTTC. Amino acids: CSANGVGSRAYNEQFF.